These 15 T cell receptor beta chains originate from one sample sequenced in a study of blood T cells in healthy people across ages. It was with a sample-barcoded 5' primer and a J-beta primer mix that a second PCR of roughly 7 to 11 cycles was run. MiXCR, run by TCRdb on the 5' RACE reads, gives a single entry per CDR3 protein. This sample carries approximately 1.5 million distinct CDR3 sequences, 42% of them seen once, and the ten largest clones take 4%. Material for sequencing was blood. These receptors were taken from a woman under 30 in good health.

The CDR3 DNA reads TGTGCCAGCACCTCAAGAGTGGTCGGATACAATGAGCAGTACTTC. Translating gives CASTSRVVGYNEQYF. V usage is TRBV27 and J usage is TRBJ2-1; D gene ambiguous. The DNA end favors TRBJ2-7, so the J call may be wrong. CDR3 length equals 15 residues. Germline CDR1 and CDR2: MNHEY and SMNVEV (reference sequence).

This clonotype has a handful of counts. The CDR3 spells CSASPSGEQYF. The CDR3 region has the DNA TGCAGTGCTAGCCCCAGCGGCGAGCAGTACTTC. This chain joins TRBV20-1 and TRBJ2-7, with D possibly TRBD2 on 5 matching bases. Germline V gene data show CDR1 as DFQATT and CDR2 as SNEGSKA (reference sequence). This CDR3 region has 11 residues. V was trimmed by 3 bases and J by 6 bases, leaving 9 bases between them.

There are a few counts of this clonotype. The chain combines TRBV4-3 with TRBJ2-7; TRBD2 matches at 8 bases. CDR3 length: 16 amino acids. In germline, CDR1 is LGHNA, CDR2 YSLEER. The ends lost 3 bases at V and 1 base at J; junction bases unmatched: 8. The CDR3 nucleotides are TGCGCCAGCAGCCAGTATTTAGCGGGGCCTTCCTACGAGCAGTACTTC. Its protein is CASSQYLAGPSYEQYF.

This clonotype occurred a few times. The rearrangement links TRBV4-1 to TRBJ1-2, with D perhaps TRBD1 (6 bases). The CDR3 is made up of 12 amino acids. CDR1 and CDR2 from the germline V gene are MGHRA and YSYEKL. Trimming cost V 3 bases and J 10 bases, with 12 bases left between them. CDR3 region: CASSQQTGLYTF. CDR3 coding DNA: TGCGCCAGCAGCCAGCAGACAGGCCTCTACACCTTC.

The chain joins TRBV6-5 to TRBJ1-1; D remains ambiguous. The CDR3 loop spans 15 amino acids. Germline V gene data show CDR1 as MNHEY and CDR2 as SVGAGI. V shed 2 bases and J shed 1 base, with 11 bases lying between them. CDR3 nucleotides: TGTGCCAGCAGTTACCGTTTCACTGGGAACACTGAAGCTTTCTTT. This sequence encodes CASSYRFTGNTEAFF.

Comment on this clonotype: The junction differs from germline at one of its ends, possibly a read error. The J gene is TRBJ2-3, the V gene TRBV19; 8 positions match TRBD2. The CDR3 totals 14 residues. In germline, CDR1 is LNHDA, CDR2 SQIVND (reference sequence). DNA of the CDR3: TGTGCCAGTAGGATAGCGGGGAGCACAGATACGCAGTATTTT. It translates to CASRIAGSTDTQYF.

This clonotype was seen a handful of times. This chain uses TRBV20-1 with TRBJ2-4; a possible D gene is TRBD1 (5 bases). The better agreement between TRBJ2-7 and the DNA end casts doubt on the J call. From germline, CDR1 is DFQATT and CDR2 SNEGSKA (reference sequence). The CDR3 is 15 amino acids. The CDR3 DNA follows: TGCAGTGCTAGGATGGAAGGGGCGTTAACCTACGAGCAGTACTTC. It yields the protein CSARMEGALTYEQYF.

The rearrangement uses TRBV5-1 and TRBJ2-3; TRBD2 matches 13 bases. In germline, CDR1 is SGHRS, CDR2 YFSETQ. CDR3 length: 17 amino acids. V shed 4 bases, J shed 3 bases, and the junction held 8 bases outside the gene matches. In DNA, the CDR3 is TGCGCCAGCAGCCGACTAGCGGGGGGCTTTACTACAGATACGCAGTATTTT. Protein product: CASSRLAGGFTTDTQYF.

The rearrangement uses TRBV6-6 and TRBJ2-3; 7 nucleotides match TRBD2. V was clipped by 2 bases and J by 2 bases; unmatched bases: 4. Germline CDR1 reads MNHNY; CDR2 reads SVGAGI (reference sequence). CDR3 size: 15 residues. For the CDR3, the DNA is TGTGCCAGCAGTTACGCTAGCGGATACACAGATACGCAGTATTTT. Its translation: CASSYASGYTDTQYF.

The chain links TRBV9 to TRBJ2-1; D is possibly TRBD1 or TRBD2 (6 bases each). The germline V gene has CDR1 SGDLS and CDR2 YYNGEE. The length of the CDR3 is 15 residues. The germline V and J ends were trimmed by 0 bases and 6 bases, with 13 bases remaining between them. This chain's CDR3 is CASSVEGGSFNEQFF. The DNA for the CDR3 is TGTGCCAGCAGCGTAGAGGGGGGAAGCTTCAATGAGCAGTTCTTC. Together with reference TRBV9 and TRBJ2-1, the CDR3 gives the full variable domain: DSGVTQTPKHLITATGQRVTLRCSPRSGDLSVYWYQQSLDQGLQFLIQYYNGEERAKGNILERFSAQQFPDLHSELNLSSLELGDSALYFCASSVEGGSFNEQFFGPGTRLTVL.

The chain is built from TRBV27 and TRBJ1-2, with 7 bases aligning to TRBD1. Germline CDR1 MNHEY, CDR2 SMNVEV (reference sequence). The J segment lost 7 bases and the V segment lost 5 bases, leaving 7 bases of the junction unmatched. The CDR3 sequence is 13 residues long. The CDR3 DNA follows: TGTGCCAGCAGTCCTCAGGGGGTAGTTGGCTACACCTTC. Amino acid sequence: CASSPQGVVGYTF.

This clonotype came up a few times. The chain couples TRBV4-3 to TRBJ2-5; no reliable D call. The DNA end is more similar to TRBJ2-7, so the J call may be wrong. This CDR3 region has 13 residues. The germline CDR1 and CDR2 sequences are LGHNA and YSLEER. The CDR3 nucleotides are TGCGCCAGCAGCCAAGAGAATTTGGACGAGCAGTACTTC. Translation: CASSQENLDEQYF.

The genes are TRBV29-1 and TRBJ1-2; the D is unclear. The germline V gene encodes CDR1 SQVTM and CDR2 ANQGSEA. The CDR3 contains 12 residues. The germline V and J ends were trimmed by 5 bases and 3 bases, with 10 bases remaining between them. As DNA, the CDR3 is TGCAGCGTTAGGGAAGTAGACTATGGCTACACCTTC. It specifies CSVREVDYGYTF.

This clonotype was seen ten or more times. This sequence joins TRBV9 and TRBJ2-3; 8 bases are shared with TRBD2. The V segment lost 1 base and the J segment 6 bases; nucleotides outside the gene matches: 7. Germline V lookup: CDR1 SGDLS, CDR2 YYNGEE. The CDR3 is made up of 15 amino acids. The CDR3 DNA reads TGTGCCAGCAGCGTACTGGCGGGGGGCGGCGATACGCAGTATTTT. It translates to CASSVLAGGGDTQYF.

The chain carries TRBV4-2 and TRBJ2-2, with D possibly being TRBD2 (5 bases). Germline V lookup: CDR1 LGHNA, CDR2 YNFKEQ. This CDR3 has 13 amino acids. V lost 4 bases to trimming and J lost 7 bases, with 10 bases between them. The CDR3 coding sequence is TGTGCCAGCAGCCTTTCAGGAGGCGGGGAGCTGTTTTTT. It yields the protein CASSLSGGGELFF.